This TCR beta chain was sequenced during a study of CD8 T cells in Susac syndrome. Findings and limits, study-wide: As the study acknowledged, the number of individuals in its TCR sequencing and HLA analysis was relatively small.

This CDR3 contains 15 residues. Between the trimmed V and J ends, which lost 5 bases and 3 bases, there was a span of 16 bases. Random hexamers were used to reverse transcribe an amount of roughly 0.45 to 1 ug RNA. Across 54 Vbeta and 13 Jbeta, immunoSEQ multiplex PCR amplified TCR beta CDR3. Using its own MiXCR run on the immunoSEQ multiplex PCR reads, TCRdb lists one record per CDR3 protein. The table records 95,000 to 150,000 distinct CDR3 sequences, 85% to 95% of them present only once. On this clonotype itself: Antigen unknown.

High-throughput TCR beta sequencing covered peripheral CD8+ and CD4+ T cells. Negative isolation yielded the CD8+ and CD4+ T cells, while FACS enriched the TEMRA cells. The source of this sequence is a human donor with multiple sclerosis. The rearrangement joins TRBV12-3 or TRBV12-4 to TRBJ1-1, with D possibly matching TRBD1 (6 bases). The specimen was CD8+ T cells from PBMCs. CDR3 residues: CASSGMGEGDTEAFF. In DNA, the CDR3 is TGTGCCAGCAGTGGGATGGGGGAGGGGGACACTGAAGCTTTCTTT.